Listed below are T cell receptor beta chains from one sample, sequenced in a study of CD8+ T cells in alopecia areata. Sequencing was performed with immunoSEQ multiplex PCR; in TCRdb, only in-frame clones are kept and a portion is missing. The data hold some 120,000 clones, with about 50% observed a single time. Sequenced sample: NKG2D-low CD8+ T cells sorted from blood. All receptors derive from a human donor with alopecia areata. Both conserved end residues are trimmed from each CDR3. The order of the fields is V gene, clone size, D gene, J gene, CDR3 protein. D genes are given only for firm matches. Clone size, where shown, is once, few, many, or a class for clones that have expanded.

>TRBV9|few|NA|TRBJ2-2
ASSVPRDSNTGELF
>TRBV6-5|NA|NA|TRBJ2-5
ASSYPGETQY
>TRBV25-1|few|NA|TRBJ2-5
ASSDPHHRQETQY
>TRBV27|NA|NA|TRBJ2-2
ASRNTGELF
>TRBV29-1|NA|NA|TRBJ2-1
SAPTEGVSSYNEQF
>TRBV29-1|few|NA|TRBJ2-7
SVEADYSYEQY
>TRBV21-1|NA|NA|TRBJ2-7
ASSATGQLYEQY
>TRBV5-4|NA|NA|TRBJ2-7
ASSLGAYEQY
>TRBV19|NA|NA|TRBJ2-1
ASSIPPGEQF
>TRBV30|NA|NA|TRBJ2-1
AWSPLGHEQF
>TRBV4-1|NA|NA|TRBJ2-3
ASSQEPSYTDTQY
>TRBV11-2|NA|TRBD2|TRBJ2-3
ASRLAGFSTDTQY
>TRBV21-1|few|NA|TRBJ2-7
ASSKVKTSGQDEQY
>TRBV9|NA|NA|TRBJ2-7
ASSPIPGLNSYEQY
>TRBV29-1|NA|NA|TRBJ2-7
SVEGGGSSYEQY
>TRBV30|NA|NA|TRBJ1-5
AWDSWDSNQPQH
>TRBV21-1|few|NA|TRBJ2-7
ASSKAQTSGNTYEQY
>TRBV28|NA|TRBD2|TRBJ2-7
ASSAAGAAYEQY
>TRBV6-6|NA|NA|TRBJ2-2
AAKAGELF
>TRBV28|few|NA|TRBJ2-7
ASSLLINEQY
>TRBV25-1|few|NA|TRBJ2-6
ASSEFADSGANVLT
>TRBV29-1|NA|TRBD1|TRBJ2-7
SVRQGPTYEQY
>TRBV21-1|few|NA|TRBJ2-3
ASSPKARDCTDTQY
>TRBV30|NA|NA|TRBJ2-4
AWVGTGAKNIQY